This section outlines one T cell receptor (beta chain) sequence together with its context. A sample-barcoded 5' primer and a J-beta primer mix were used in a second PCR of about 6 to 12 cycles. Researchers report that a template-switch adaptor with 12 random nucleotides tagged each cDNA molecule. Sequencing of every sample gave 2.5 million or more CDR3-containing paired-end reads. MiXCR, applied by TCRdb to the 5' RACE reads, yields one record per CDR3 protein. The profile shows about 900,000 distinct CDR3 sequences, roughly 60% of them singletons. The data were obtained in a study of blood T cells in healthy people across ages. The clonotype comes from a man aged 25-45 years in good health. The sequencing sample was made of blood.

This CDR3 is CSVRRTDLRDTQYF. For the CDR3, the DNA is TGCAGCGTCCGTCGCACCGACCTCAGGGATACGCAGTATTTT. The chain couples TRBV29-1 to TRBJ2-3; no firm D call. This CDR3 is 14 amino acids long. V was trimmed by 6 bases and J by 6 bases, leaving 19 bases between them. From germline, CDR1 is SQVTM and CDR2 ANQGSEA.